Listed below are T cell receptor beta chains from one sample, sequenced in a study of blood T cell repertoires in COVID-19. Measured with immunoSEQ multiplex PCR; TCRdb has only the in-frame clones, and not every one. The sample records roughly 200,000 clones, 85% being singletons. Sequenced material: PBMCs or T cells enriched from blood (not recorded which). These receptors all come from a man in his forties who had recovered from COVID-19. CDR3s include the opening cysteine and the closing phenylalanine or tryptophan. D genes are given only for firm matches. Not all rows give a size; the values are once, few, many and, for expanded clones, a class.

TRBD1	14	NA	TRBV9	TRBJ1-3	CASSVETGGNTIYF	TGTGCCAGCAGCGTAGAGACAGGGGGAAACACCATATATTTT
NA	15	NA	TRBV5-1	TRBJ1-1	CASSLGGLGITEAFF	TGCGCCAGCAGCTTGGGAGGGCTGGGGATCACTGAAGCTTTCTTT
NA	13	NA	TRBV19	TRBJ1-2	CASSYRAGYGYTF	TGTGCCAGTTCATACAGGGCTGGCTATGGCTACACCTTC
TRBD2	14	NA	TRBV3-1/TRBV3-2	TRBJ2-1	CATSAGGREDEQFF	TGTGCCACCTCAGCGGGAGGGCGGGAAGATGAGCAGTTCTTC
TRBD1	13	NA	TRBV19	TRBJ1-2	CASSRDRGYGYTF	TGTGCCAGTAGTCGAGACAGGGGCTATGGCTACACCTTC
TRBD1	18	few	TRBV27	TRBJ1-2	CASSLSSWSGGEGHGYTF	TGTGCCAGCAGTTTATCGAGTTGGTCAGGGGGCGAGGGGCATGGCTACACCTTC
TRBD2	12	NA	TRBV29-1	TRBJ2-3	CSFGLAGDVQYF	TGCAGCTTTGGACTAGCGGGAGACGTGCAGTATTTT
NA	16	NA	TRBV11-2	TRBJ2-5	CASSFTRQGGQETQYF	TGTGCCAGCAGCTTTACCCGACAGGGAGGTCAAGAGACCCAGTACTTC
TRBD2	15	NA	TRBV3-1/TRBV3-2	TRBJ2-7	CASSPGLAGPYEQYF	TGTGCCAGCAGCCCGGGACTAGCGGGACCCTACGAGCAGTACTTC
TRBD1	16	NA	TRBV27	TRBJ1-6	CASSSWDRGQNSPLHF	TGTGCCAGCAGTTCGTGGGACAGGGGACAAAATTCACCCCTCCACTTT
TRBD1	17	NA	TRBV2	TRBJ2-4	CASSPGQGARAKNIQYF	TGTGCCAGCAGTCCGGGACAGGGGGCCCGAGCCAAAAACATTCAGTACTTC
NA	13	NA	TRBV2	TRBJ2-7	CATGNRDLYEQYF	TGTGCCACAGGAAACCGGGACTTGTACGAGCAGTACTTC
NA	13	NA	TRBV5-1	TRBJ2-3	CASSLDRADTQYF	TGCGCCAGCAGCTTGGACAGGGCAGATACGCAGTATTTT
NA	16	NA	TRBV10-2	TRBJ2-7	CASTGTAINRVYEQYF	TGCGCCAGCACCGGGACTGCCATAAATCGGGTATACGAGCAGTACTTC
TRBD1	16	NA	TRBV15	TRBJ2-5	CATSARQGGGQETQYF	TGTGCCACCAGCGCCAGACAGGGTGGGGGTCAAGAGACCCAGTACTTC
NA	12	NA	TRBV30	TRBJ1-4	CEVAQGNEKLFF	TGTGAAGTAGCCCAGGGTAATGAAAAACTGTTTTTT
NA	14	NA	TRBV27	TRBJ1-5	CASSRQGSDQPQHF	TGTGCCAGCAGTCGGCAGGGGTCGGATCAGCCCCAGCATTTT
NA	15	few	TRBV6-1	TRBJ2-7	CASSEPGLSAYEQYF	TGTGCCAGCAGTGAACCAGGCCTGTCCGCCTACGAGCAGTACTTC
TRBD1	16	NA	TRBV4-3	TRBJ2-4	CASSQAQGLAKNIQYF	TGCGCCAGCAGCCAAGCACAGGGGTTGGCCAAAAACATTCAGTACTTC
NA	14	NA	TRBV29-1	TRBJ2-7	CSVVSLRQSYEQYF	TGCAGCGTTGTTAGTTTACGACAGTCCTACGAGCAGTACTTC
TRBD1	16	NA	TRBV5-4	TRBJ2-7	CASSLNQGAVTYEQYF	TGTGCCAGCAGCTTAAATCAGGGGGCTGTAACCTACGAGCAGTACTTC
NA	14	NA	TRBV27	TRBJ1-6	CASSLASPNSPLHF	TGTGCCAGCAGCCTAGCCAGCCCGAATTCACCCCTCCACTTT
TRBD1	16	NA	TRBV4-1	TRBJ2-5	CASSQIRGQGIETQYF	TGCGCCAGCAGCCAAATTAGGGGACAGGGAATAGAGACCCAGTACTTC
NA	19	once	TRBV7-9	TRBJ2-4	CASSPTDRGTFIAKNIQYF	TGTGCCAGCAGTCCCACCGACCGGGGAACTTTTATAGCCAAAAACATTCAGTACTTC
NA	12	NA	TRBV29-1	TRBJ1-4	CSVGGRNEKLFF	TGCAGCGTTGGGGGGCGTAATGAAAAACTGTTTTTT
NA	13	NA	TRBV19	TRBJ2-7	CASSMGQSYEQYF	TGTGCCAGTAGTATGGGGCAGTCCTACGAGCAGTACTTC
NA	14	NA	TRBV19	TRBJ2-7	CASSAATGFYEQYF	TGTGCCAGTAGTGCCGCGACAGGCTTCTACGAGCAGTACTTC
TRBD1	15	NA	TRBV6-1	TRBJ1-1	CASSEQTGGRAEAFF	TGTGCCAGCAGTGAGCAAACAGGGGGCCGAGCTGAAGCTTTCTTT
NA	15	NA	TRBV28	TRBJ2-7	CASSLVRGNQLEQYF	TGTGCCAGCAGTTTAGTTAGAGGGAACCAGCTCGAGCAGTACTTC
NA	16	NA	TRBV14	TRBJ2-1	CASSQDGGDWEVEQFF	TGTGCCAGCAGCCAAGACGGGGGTGATTGGGAGGTTGAGCAGTTCTTC
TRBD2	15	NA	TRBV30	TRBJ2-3	CAWNRGAGESDTQYF	TGTGCCTGGAACCGCGGTGCGGGAGAGTCTGATACGCAGTATTTT
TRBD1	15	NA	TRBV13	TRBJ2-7	CASSSRGQGIYEQYF	TGTGCCAGCAGCTCCCGGGGACAGGGTATCTACGAGCAGTACTTC
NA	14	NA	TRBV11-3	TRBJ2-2	CASSLDSYTGELFF	TGTGCCAGCAGCTTAGACTCCTACACCGGGGAGCTGTTTTTT
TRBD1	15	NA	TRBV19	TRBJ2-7	CASSPQGAVAYEQYF	TGTGCCAGTAGCCCACAGGGGGCAGTCGCCTACGAGCAGTACTTC
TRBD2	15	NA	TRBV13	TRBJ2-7	CASSLGGGRADEQYF	TGTGCCAGCAGCTTAGGCGGCGGGAGGGCCGACGAGCAGTACTTC
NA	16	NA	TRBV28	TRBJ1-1	CASTTPWGVGGTEAFF	TGTGCCAGCACCACTCCCTGGGGGGTGGGGGGCACTGAAGCTTTCTTT
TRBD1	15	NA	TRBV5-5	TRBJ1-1	CASSLYGTGNTEAFF	TGTGCCAGCAGCTTGTACGGGACAGGGAACACTGAAGCTTTCTTT
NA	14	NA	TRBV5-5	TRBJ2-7	CASSGLAVSYEQYF	TGTGCCAGCAGCGGGTTAGCGGTCTCCTACGAGCAGTACTTC
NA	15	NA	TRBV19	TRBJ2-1	CASSNLRGINNEQFF	TGTGCCAGTAGTAATCTTCGCGGGATAAACAATGAGCAGTTCTTC
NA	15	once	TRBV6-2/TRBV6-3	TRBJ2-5	CASSYSSGNQETQYF	TGTGCCAGCAGTTACTCGAGCGGAAACCAAGAGACCCAGTACTTC
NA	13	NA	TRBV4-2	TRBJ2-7	CASSQVTSNEQYF	TGTGCCAGCAGCCAAGTTACTAGTAACGAGCAGTACTTC
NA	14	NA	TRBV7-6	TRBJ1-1	CASSLAPGNTEAFF	TGTGCCAGCAGCTTAGCTCCAGGGAACACTGAAGCTTTCTTT
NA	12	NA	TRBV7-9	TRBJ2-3	CASSFAADTQYF	TGTGCCAGCAGTTTTGCAGCAGATACGCAGTATTTT
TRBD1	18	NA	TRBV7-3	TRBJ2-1	CASSSHQEGATRKGEQFF	TGTGCCAGCAGCAGCCACCAAGAGGGGGCGACCCGTAAAGGTGAGCAGTTCTTC
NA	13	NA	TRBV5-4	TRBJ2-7	CASSRESSYEQYF	TGTGCCAGCAGCAGGGAGAGTTCCTACGAGCAGTACTTC